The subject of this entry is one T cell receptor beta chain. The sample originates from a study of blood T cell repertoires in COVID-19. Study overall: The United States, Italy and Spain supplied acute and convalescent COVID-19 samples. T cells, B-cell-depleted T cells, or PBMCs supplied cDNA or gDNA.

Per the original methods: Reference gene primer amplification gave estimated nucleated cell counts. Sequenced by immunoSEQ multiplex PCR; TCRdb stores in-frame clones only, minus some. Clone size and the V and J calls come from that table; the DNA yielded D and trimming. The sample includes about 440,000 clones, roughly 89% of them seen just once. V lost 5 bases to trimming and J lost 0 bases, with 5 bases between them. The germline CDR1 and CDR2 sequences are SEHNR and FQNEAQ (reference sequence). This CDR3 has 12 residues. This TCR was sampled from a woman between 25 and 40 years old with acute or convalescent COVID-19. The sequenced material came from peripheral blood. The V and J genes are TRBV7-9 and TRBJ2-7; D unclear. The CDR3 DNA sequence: TGTGCCAGCAGCGAGAGCTCCTACGAGCAGTACTTC. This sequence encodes CASSESSYEQYF.